Below are 14 T cell receptor beta chains sequenced from a single sample in a study of cytomegalovirus exposure and HLA in healthy donors. PCR primers comprised 60 Vbeta and 13 Jbeta primers. Clones were sequenced by immunoSEQ multiplex PCR, and TCRdb holds only the in-frame ones, with some missing. Among under 170,000 clones listed, 79% were seen once. The sequenced sample consisted of PBMCs. The receptors derive from a man aged 45-65 years in good health and CMV-seropositive.

The V gene is TRBV2, the J gene TRBJ1-6; D remains unclear. The V end lost 4 bases, the J end lost 4 bases, and 14 bases lay between the germline ends. CDR3 length: 16 residues. CDR1 SNHLY and CDR2 FYNNEI come from the germline V gene. CDR3 protein: CASSGPGSGYNSPLHF. CDR3 nucleotide sequence: TGTGCCAGCAGTGGGCCCGGGTCGGGATATAATTCACCCCTCCACTTT.

CDR3 sequence reads: CASSSNTGGGETQYF. The DNA for the CDR3 is TGCGCCAGCAGCTCGAATACAGGGGGCGGGGAGACCCAGTACTTC. This chain uses TRBV5-1 with TRBJ2-5, with 9 bases identical to TRBD1. Germline assignment: CDR1 SGHRS and CDR2 YFSETQ. This CDR3 region has 15 residues. Trimming cost V 3 bases and J 5 bases; bases outside gene matches: 8.

The V call is TRBV5-1, the J call TRBJ1-2, with 7 bases lining up with TRBD1. The CDR3 has 16 amino acids. From germline, CDR1 is SGHRS and CDR2 YFSETQ. J was trimmed by 0 bases and V by 2 bases; bases with no gene match: 7. The CDR3 loop reads CASSLEGALANYGYTF. The DNA for the CDR3 is TGCGCCAGCAGCTTAGAGGGGGCGCTCGCTAACTATGGCTACACCTTC. Full variable domain (outside the CDR3, taken from reference TRBV5-1 and TRBJ1-2): KAGVTQTPRYLIKTRGQQVTLSCSPISGHRSVSWYQQTPGQGLQFLFEYFSETQRNKGNFPGRFSGRQFSNSRSEMNVSTLELGDSALYLCASSLEGALANYGYTFGSGTRLTVV.

The chain recombines TRBV5-1 with TRBJ1-1; D ambiguous. The germline V gene encodes CDR1 SGHRS and CDR2 YFSETQ. Trimming took off 1 base at V and 8 bases at J, with 12 bases between the two ends. The CDR3 runs to 13 residues. Here the CDR3 reads CASSLTPEQEAFF. Here the CDR3 DNA reads TGCGCCAGCAGCTTGACACCGGAGCAAGAAGCTTTCTTT.

The chain joins TRBV2 to TRBJ1-5; D is unresolved. The germline V and J ends were trimmed by 4 bases and 1 base, with 11 bases remaining between them. The CDR3 runs to 15 residues. The germline V gene has CDR1 SNHLY and CDR2 FYNNEI. The CDR3 DNA sequence: TGTGCCAGCAGTGTCGAGGGATTAAGCAATCAGCCCCAGCATTTT. Its protein is CASSVEGLSNQPQHF. The whole variable domain, filled in from reference TRBV2 and TRBJ1-5, reads EPEVTQTPSHQVTQMGQEVILRCVPISNHLYFYWYRQILGQKVEFLVSFYNNEISEKSEIFDDQFSVERPDGSNFTLKIRSTKLEDSAMYFCASSVEGLSNQPQHFGDGTRLSIL.

The chain's CDR3 is CASSFTPERTSSYNEQFF. The DNA of the CDR3 is TGTGCCAGCAGTTTCACCCCTGAGCGGACTAGCTCCTACAATGAGCAGTTCTTC. The chain uses TRBV27 and TRBJ2-1; TRBD2 matches at 7 bases. Germline-derived CDR1 and CDR2 are MNHEY and SMNVEV (reference sequence). The length of the CDR3 is 18 residues. V shed 3 bases, J shed 0 bases, and the junction held 11 bases outside the gene matches.

The chain employs TRBV5-4 and TRBJ1-5; possible D gene TRBD1, 6 bases. The germline V gene encodes CDR1 SGHNT and CDR2 YYREEE (reference sequence). V was clipped by 2 bases and J by 7 bases, with 10 bases between them. CDR3 length: 13 amino acids. The CDR3 region has the DNA TGTGCCAGCAGCTTTTCAGGGGAGCAGCCCCAGCATTTT. It translates to CASSFSGEQPQHF. Drawing the rest from reference TRBV5-4 and TRBJ1-5, the complete variable domain is ETGVTQSPTHLIKTRGQQVTLRCSSQSGHNTVSWYQQALGQGPQFIFQYYREEENGRGNFPPRFSGLQFPNYSSELNVNALELDDSALYLCASSFSGEQPQHFGDGTRLSIL.

This clone was picked up a small number of times. The V and J genes are TRBV7-8 and TRBJ1-5, with no clear D. V gave up 3 bases and J gave up 0 bases, with 9 bases separating them. The CDR3 covers 15 residues. Per germline, CDR1 SGHVS and CDR2 FQNEAQ. The CDR3 region has the DNA TGTGCCAGCAGCTTGCGGGGATATAGCAATCAGCCCCAGCATTTT. Its translation: CASSLRGYSNQPQHF. Together with reference TRBV7-8 and TRBJ1-5, the CDR3 gives the full variable domain: GAGVSQSPRYKVAKRGQDVALRCDPISGHVSLFWYQQALGQGPEFLTYFQNEAQLDKSGLPSDRFFAERPEGSVSTLKIQRTQQEDSAVYLCASSLRGYSNQPQHFGDGTRLSIL.

The rearrangement links TRBV11-3 to TRBJ2-1; 7 bases match TRBD2. V lost 1 base and J lost 5; bases outside the gene matches: 8. Germline V lookup: CDR1 SGHNT, CDR2 YENEEA. The CDR3 length is 16 residues. In nucleotides, the CDR3 is TGTGCCAGCAGCTTAGGTGGGAGGGGATGGAACAATGAGCAGTTCTTC. Its protein is CASSLGGRGWNNEQFF. Full variable domain (outside the CDR3, taken from reference TRBV11-3 and TRBJ2-1): EAGVVQSPRYKIIEKKQPVAFWCNPISGHNTLYWYLQNLGQGPELLIRYENEEAVDDSQLPKDRFSAERLKGVDSTLKIQPAELGDSAVYLCASSLGGRGWNNEQFFGPGTRLTVL.

The chain employs TRBV10-3 and TRBJ2-3; D is unclear. Trimming removed 4 bases from V and 5 bases from J, with 10 bases in between. Germline assignment: CDR1 ENHRY and CDR2 SYGVKD. The CDR3 is 13 residues long. CDR3 DNA sequence: TGTGCCATCAGTGGTACTTCCTTAGATACGCAGTATTTT. It is translated as CAISGTSLDTQYF.

The chain couples TRBV29-1 to TRBJ2-6; 8 positions agree with TRBD1. Losses at the gene ends were 7 bases for V and 0 bases for J; bases not matched to a gene: 8. This CDR3 is built from 16 residues. Germline assignment: CDR1 SQVTM and CDR2 ANQGSEA. For the CDR3, the DNA is TGCAGCGCCTCCGGGACAGGTAGCTCTGGGGCCAACGTCCTGACTTTC. Encoded protein: CSASGTGSSGANVLTF. Drawing the rest from reference TRBV29-1 and TRBJ2-6, the complete variable domain is SAVISQKPSRDICQRGTSLTIQCQVDSQVTMMFWYRQQPGQSLTLIATANQGSEATYESGFVIDKFPISRPNLTFSTLTVSNMSPEDSSIYLCSASGTGSSGANVLTFGAGSRLTVL.

The chain is built from TRBV6-1 and TRBJ1-1, with 8 bases aligning to TRBD1. Losses at the gene ends were 7 bases for V and 7 bases for J; bases not matched to a gene: 8. Germline V CDR1 and CDR2: MNHNS, SASEGT. This CDR3 has 13 residues. The CDR3 coding sequence is TGTGCCAGCACCACCTCCACAGGGGGTGAAGCTTTCTTT. Residues: CASTTSTGGEAFF.

The chain carries TRBV6-5 and TRBJ2-1; perhaps TRBD1 as D (6 bases). Germline CDR1 and CDR2: MNHEY and SVGAGI. Between the trimmed V and J ends, which lost 2 bases and 9 bases, there was a span of 11 bases. The CDR3 loop spans 13 amino acids. CDR3 protein: CASSYTGRIEQFF. The CDR3, as DNA: TGTGCCAGCAGTTACACAGGGAGAATTGAGCAGTTCTTC.

The gene calls are TRBV27 and TRBJ1-1; D is possibly TRBD1 (6 bases). Trimming pared 3 bases from V and 3 bases from J, leaving 11 bases between. Germline loops: CDR1 MNHEY, CDR2 SMNVEV (reference sequence). The CDR3 totals 14 residues. CDR3 in amino acids: CASSFYRVDTEAFF. The CDR3 DNA sequence: TGTGCCAGCAGTTTCTACAGGGTCGACACTGAAGCTTTCTTT.